This is a list of T cell receptor beta chains from one sample in a study of shared clonotypes between healthy human individuals. This table comes from immunoSEQ multiplex PCR, and its TCRdb copy is limited to in-frame clones, with some not included. In the table there are over 2 million clones, 85% to 95% of which are singletons. Material for sequencing was naive CD4+ T cells sorted from blood. These receptors came from a man in his late teens or twenties in good health. Each CDR3 is given with its conserved first and last residue. The D gene is left open where the match is weak. A clone size is listed for some rows: how often the clone was seen (once, few, many), or a class if it is expanded.

size	V	D	J	DNA	CDR3
once	TRBV18	.	TRBJ1-6	TGTGCCAGCTCACCACCGGGCCAGGGGACTTCACCCCTCCACTTT	CASSPPGQGTSPLHF
.	TRBV13	TRBD2	TRBJ2-4	TGTGCCAGCAGCCACTGGACTAGCGCCAAAAACATTCAGTACTTC	CASSHWTSAKNIQYF
.	TRBV18	.	TRBJ2-7	TGTGCCAGCTCACCACCCCCTACTACCAAATACGAGCAGTACTTC	CASSPPPTTKYEQYF
.	TRBV5-1	.	TRBJ1-1	TGCGCCAGCAGCTTCGATACGAGGCTCACTGAAGCTTTCTTT	CASSFDTRLTEAFF
.	TRBV18	.	TRBJ1-5	TGTGCCAGCTCACCTGGGGGGCAGCCCAATCAGCCCCAGCATTTT	CASSPGGQPNQPQHF
.	TRBV4-1	.	TRBJ2-5	TGCGCCAGCAGCGCTAGCCGCGGCATCAGACAAGAGACCCAGTACTTC	CASSASRGIRQETQYF
.	TRBV7-6	.	TRBJ2-7	TGTGCCAGCAGCCCCTTCGAAGTGCCGATGAACGAGCAGTACTTC	CASSPFEVPMNEQYF
.	TRBV10-3	TRBD1	TRBJ2-7	TGTGCCACTCGGGACAGCTCCTACGAGCAGTACTTC	CATRDSSYEQYF
.	TRBV10-3	TRBD2	TRBJ2-1	TGTGCCATCGCTGGGACTAGCGGGACGATTGAGCAGTTCTTC	CAIAGTSGTIEQFF
.	TRBV11-3	TRBD1	TRBJ1-4	TGTGCCAGCAGCGCCGGACAGGGCTCAACTAATGAAAAACTGTTTTTT	CASSAGQGSTNEKLFF
.	TRBV6-5	.	TRBJ1-1	TGTGCCAGCAGTTACTTTTGGGAGAGCTCAAAGACTGAAGCTTTCTTT	CASSYFWESSKTEAFF
.	TRBV6-1	.	TRBJ1-5	TGTGCCAGCAGCCCCGAGGGGCAGCCCCAGCATTTT	CASSPEGQPQHF
.	TRBV9	.	TRBJ2-7	TGTGCCAGCAGCGTAGCAGGGGCGGAATACGAGCAGTACTTC	CASSVAGAEYEQYF
.	TRBV7-2	.	TRBJ1-4	TGTGCCAGCAGCTCGACCCCCGGCGGTGAAAAACTGTTTTTT	CASSSTPGGEKLFF
.	TRBV4-1	TRBD2	TRBJ2-1	TGCGCCAGCAGCCGGAAGAGGGAGGGTGAGCAGTTCTTC	CASSRKREGEQFF
.	TRBV15	.	TRBJ2-1	TGTGCCACCAGCAGAGATCTTCCCGGGACACAGAATGAGCAGTTCTTC	CATSRDLPGTQNEQFF
.	TRBV7-9	.	TRBJ1-2	TGTGCCAGCAGCACAAAAAAAGCTAACTATGGCTACACCTTC	CASSTKKANYGYTF
.	TRBV10-3	.	TRBJ1-1	TGTGCCATCAGTGAAGTGGGGACGACAGCTTTCTTT	CAISEVGTTAFF
few	TRBV6-1	TRBD1	TRBJ1-6	TGTGCCAGCAGTGACGGACAGGGCTATTCACCCCTCCACTTT	CASSDGQGYSPLHF
.	TRBV9	TRBD2	TRBJ2-1	TGTGCCAGCAGCGTAGAGCCCCTAGCGGGGGTTTACAATGAGCAGTTCTTC	CASSVEPLAGVYNEQFF
.	TRBV11-2	.	TRBJ1-4	TGTGCCAGCAGCCCACACCCCAGTGAAAAACTGTTTTTT	CASSPHPSEKLFF
.	TRBV7-8	TRBD1	TRBJ2-7	TGTGCCAGCAGCTACTGGGACAGCTCCTACGAGCAGTACTTC	CASSYWDSSYEQYF
.	TRBV9	.	TRBJ2-7	TGTGCCAGCAGCGTGTCTCAGGCGGCCTACGAGCAGTACTTC	CASSVSQAAYEQYF
.	TRBV4-1	.	TRBJ2-1	TGCGCCAGCAGCCAAGACCGAGGTAAGGGAATCAATGAGCAGTTCTTC	CASSQDRGKGINEQFF
.	TRBV4-2	.	TRBJ2-3	TGTGCCAGCAGCCAAGACGTTCCGGGGCCAGATACGCAGTATTTT	CASSQDVPGPDTQYF
few	TRBV2	.	TRBJ1-1	TGTGCCAGCAGGGGGGACACTGAAGCTTTCTTT	CASRGDTEAFF
.	TRBV4-3	.	TRBJ2-5	TGCGCCAGCAGCCAAGAGCGGGGTGCCCAAGAGACCCAGTACTTC	CASSQERGAQETQYF
.	TRBV28	.	TRBJ1-6	TGTGCCAGCAGTCTCAGGCAGGTTTCACCCCTCCACTTT	CASSLRQVSPLHF
.	TRBV2	.	TRBJ1-1	TGTGCCAGCAGTGAGGAACGGTTGGGGATGAACACTGAAGCTTTCTTT	CASSEERLGMNTEAFF
.	TRBV29-1	.	TRBJ1-1	TGCAGCGTTGAACCGGGGCAGATGAACACTGAAGCTTTCTTT	CSVEPGQMNTEAFF
.	TRBV5-4	TRBD1	TRBJ1-1	TGTGCCAGCAGCTCGTTGGACAGGGCAAACACTGAAGCTTTCTTT	CASSSLDRANTEAFF
.	TRBV28	.	TRBJ1-1	TGTGCCAGCAGCCCTTCGGGAGGCGTCAAGGGTGAAGCTTTCTTT	CASSPSGGVKGEAFF
.	TRBV7-2	.	TRBJ2-5	TGTGCCAGCAGCTTAGTTATAGCGACAGGATCGGAGACCCAGTACTTC	CASSLVIATGSETQYF
.	TRBV5-4	TRBD2	TRBJ2-3	TGTGCCAGCAGCTTAGGTAAACTAGCGGGCACAGATACGCAGTATTTT	CASSLGKLAGTDTQYF
.	TRBV10-3	.	TRBJ2-3	TGTGCCATCAGTGTCGGGTCATCCACCACAGATACGCAGTATTTT	CAISVGSSTTDTQYF
.	TRBV5-1	.	TRBJ2-5	TGCGCCAGCAGCTCTGGCCGAGGCCAAGAGACCCAGTACTTC	CASSSGRGQETQYF
.	TRBV29-1	TRBD1	TRBJ1-5	TGCAGCGTTGCCGAACAGGGGGTGGCTCAGCCCCAGCATTTT	CSVAEQGVAQPQHF
.	TRBV10-3	TRBD2	TRBJ2-3	TGTGCCATCAGCGGACTAGCGGACCTAACAGATACGCAGTATTTT	CAISGLADLTDTQYF
once	TRBV7-8	TRBD1	TRBJ2-5	TGTGCCAGCAGCTCAGGACAGGTCCAAGAGACCCAGTACTTC	CASSSGQVQETQYF
.	TRBV5-4	.	TRBJ1-4	TGTGCCAGCAGCGACCCTAAACAGGGCGTTAATGAAAAACTGTTTTTT	CASSDPKQGVNEKLFF
.	TRBV5-1	.	TRBJ2-7	TGCGCCAGCAGCTTGACGTACCGGGGCTACGAGCAGTACTTC	CASSLTYRGYEQYF
.	TRBV4-1	TRBD1	TRBJ1-1	TGCGCCAGCAGCCAGGGACAGCGAAACACTGAAGCTTTCTTT	CASSQGQRNTEAFF
.	TRBV6-1	.	TRBJ1-6	TGTGCCAGCAGTGGGGACGTTAGCTCCTATAATTCACCCCTCCACTTT	CASSGDVSSYNSPLHF
once	TRBV30	TRBD2	TRBJ2-1	TGTGCCTGGCTGCGACTAGCGGGAGTGAATGAGCAGTTCTTC	CAWLRLAGVNEQFF
.	TRBV7-2	TRBD2	TRBJ2-4	TGTGCCAGCAGCAGCGGGGGATTGGAAAACATTCAGTACTTC	CASSSGGLENIQYF
.	TRBV19	.	TRBJ1-1	TGTGCCAGTAGTAGGCGCGGGAAGAACACTGAAGCTTTCTTT	CASSRRGKNTEAFF
.	TRBV6-5	.	TRBJ1-6	TGTGCCAGCAGTCGGGGGGCGGATTCACCCCTCCACTTT	CASSRGADSPLHF
.	TRBV29-1	.	TRBJ2-1	TGCAGCGTTGAAAAAGGCCCTAATGAGCAGTTCTTC	CSVEKGPNEQFF
.	TRBV11-2	.	TRBJ2-3	TGTGCCAGCAGCTTCCCCCCCGGACACTGGAGTCCTAGCACAGATACGCAGTATTTT	CASSFPPGHWSPSTDTQYF
.	TRBV18	.	TRBJ1-1	TGTGCCAGCTCACGGGCGGTGAACACTGAAGCTTTCTTT	CASSRAVNTEAFF
.	TRBV7-2	TRBD2	TRBJ2-7	TGTGCCAGCAGCTTAATTCCGGCTAGCGGTCTCTACGAGCAGTACTTC	CASSLIPASGLYEQYF
.	TRBV11-2	TRBD1	TRBJ2-7	TGTGCCAGCAGCCTCGCCGGGACAGGGCCCTACGAGCAGTACTTC	CASSLAGTGPYEQYF
.	TRBV5-1	.	TRBJ2-5	TGCGCCAGCAGCTTGGCGTCCTGGGGGGCCGCTTTCCAAGAGACCCAGTACTTC	CASSLASWGAAFQETQYF
.	TRBV28	.	TRBJ2-2	TGTGCCAGCACTTTAAGGGGCGGGGTTCTCACCGGGGAGCTGTTTTTT	CASTLRGGVLTGELFF
.	TRBV28	TRBD1	TRBJ1-1	TGTGCCAGCACCCTCAGGGGGCAGAGAGACACTGAAGCTTTCTTT	CASTLRGQRDTEAFF
.	TRBV11-2	.	TRBJ2-7	TGTGCCAGCAGTACTTATGACTACGAGCAGTACTTC	CASSTYDYEQYF
.	TRBV5-1	.	TRBJ2-2	TGCGCCAGCAGCTCACCGGGACAACTAACGAACACCGGGGAGCTGTTTTTT	CASSSPGQLTNTGELFF
.	TRBV7-2	.	TRBJ2-5	TGTGCCAGCAGCCCGTGGGACACCTCAGGGGAGACCCAGTACTTC	CASSPWDTSGETQYF